Listed below are T cell receptor beta chains from one sample, sequenced in a study of shared clonotypes between healthy human individuals. Data came from immunoSEQ multiplex PCR; TCRdb stores just in-frame clones and leaves some out. The sample includes about 980,000 clones, approximately 76% seen only once; the top ten take nearly 1.5%. The specimen sequenced was memory CD4+ T cells sorted from blood. The receptors originated from a man between 18 and 29 years old in good health. The CDR3 runs from the conserved cysteine through the conserved F or W. Each record gives: J gene, clone size, D gene, V gene, CDR3 protein, CDR3 DNA. The D gene is left open where the match is weak. The size of a clone is reported for some rows only, either as once, few or many, or as a class for expanded clones.

j_call: TRBJ2-3; clone_size: .; d_call: .; v_call: TRBV9; cdr3_aa: CASSARAGRTDTQYF; cdr3_nt: TGTGCCAGCAGCGCGAGGGCAGGGCGCACAGATACGCAGTATTTT
j_call: TRBJ1-4; clone_size: .; d_call: .; v_call: TRBV2; cdr3_aa: CASSEWQREKLFF; cdr3_nt: TGTGCCAGCAGTGAATGGCAACGGGAAAAACTGTTTTTT
j_call: TRBJ2-5; clone_size: .; d_call: .; v_call: TRBV7-9; cdr3_aa: CASSAMETQYF; cdr3_nt: TGTGCCAGCAGCGCCATGGAGACCCAGTACTTC
j_call: TRBJ2-3; clone_size: .; d_call: TRBD1; v_call: TRBV11-2; cdr3_aa: CASSVGQGITDTQYF; cdr3_nt: TGTGCCAGCAGCGTAGGACAGGGTATCACAGATACGCAGTATTTT
j_call: TRBJ2-5; clone_size: once; d_call: .; v_call: TRBV14; cdr3_aa: CASSRGYRETQYF; cdr3_nt: TGTGCCAGCAGCAGGGGCTACAGGGAGACCCAGTACTTC
j_call: TRBJ2-5; clone_size: .; d_call: .; v_call: TRBV7-9; cdr3_aa: CASDGGGTQYF; cdr3_nt: TGTGCCAGCGATGGAGGGGGGACCCAGTACTTC
j_call: TRBJ1-3; clone_size: few; d_call: .; v_call: TRBV9; cdr3_aa: CASSTDLTGNTIYF; cdr3_nt: TGTGCCAGCAGCACAGACCTAACTGGAAACACCATATATTTT
j_call: TRBJ2-7; clone_size: .; d_call: TRBD2; v_call: TRBV7-2; cdr3_aa: CASSSISTGLRNEQYF; cdr3_nt: TGTGCCAGCAGCTCCATAAGCACGGGACTAAGGAACGAGCAGTACTTC
j_call: TRBJ1-5; clone_size: .; d_call: .; v_call: TRBV6-6; cdr3_aa: CASMGGSNQPQHF; cdr3_nt: TGTGCCAGCATGGGGGGTAGCAATCAGCCCCAGCATTTT
j_call: TRBJ2-7; clone_size: .; d_call: .; v_call: TRBV18; cdr3_aa: CASSPGLIYEQYF; cdr3_nt: TGTGCCAGCTCACCGGGTTTAATTTACGAGCAGTACTTC
j_call: TRBJ2-7; clone_size: once; d_call: TRBD2; v_call: TRBV7-9; cdr3_aa: CASSLGGGTSYEQYF; cdr3_nt: TGTGCCAGCAGCTTGGGCGGGGGGACCTCCTACGAGCAGTACTTC
j_call: TRBJ1-1; clone_size: .; d_call: .; v_call: TRBV15; cdr3_aa: CATSRDGGNTEAFF; cdr3_nt: TGTGCCACCAGCAGAGATGGGGGTAACACTGAAGCTTTCTTT
j_call: TRBJ2-3; clone_size: .; d_call: TRBD1; v_call: TRBV5-4; cdr3_aa: CASSSDRKLGDTQYF; cdr3_nt: TGTGCCAGCAGCTCGGACAGGAAGTTAGGGGATACGCAGTATTTT
j_call: TRBJ2-7; clone_size: .; d_call: TRBD2; v_call: TRBV4-1; cdr3_aa: CASSHGRGYEQYF; cdr3_nt: TGCGCCAGCAGCCATGGGAGGGGCTACGAGCAGTACTTC
j_call: TRBJ1-1; clone_size: .; d_call: TRBD1; v_call: TRBV4-1; cdr3_aa: CASSQVYAQGSTEAFF; cdr3_nt: TGCGCCAGCAGCCAAGTTTATGCACAGGGGAGCACTGAAGCTTTCTTT